This T cell receptor (beta chain) was profiled in a study of T cell responses to AZD1222 COVID-19 vaccine. General study results and limits: Most donors were white British, females outnumbered males, and clonal diversity was possibly underestimated.

Generated by immunoSEQ multiplex PCR, the TCRdb table keeps only in-frame clones and is missing some. Found here are around 120,000 clones, more than 85% of them singletons; the top ten hold 2.4%. On this clone itself: As yet, its antigen is unknown.

Germline CDR1 and CDR2: SGDLS and YYNGEE. Trimming shortened V by 3 bases and J by 3 bases, and 4 bases separated the two germline ends. This CDR3 has 11 residues. The source was peripheral blood, collected on day 0 of AZD1222 vaccination. The receptor was derived from an adult in good health. The chain carries TRBV9 and TRBJ2-7; D unresolved. CDR3 nucleotides: TGTGCCAGCAGCGCCATCTACGAGCAGTACTTC. Protein sequence: CASSAIYEQYF.